This T cell receptor (beta chain) comes out of a study of blood T cells in healthy people across ages. General observations from the study: Fewer expanded clones and more diversity marked long-lived versus aged donors. The study regarded diversity estimates from one million T cells as underestimates.

Isolation of PBMCs gave at least 6 million cells per sample. With 6 bases removed from V and 3 bases from J, the gap between germline ends came to 14 bases. The CDR3 consists of 14 residues. The second PCR ran about 6 to 12 cycles with a sample-barcoded 5' primer and J-beta primers. TCRdb recomputed calls from the 5' RACE reads with MiXCR, one row per CDR3 protein. The profile shows 500,000 to 700,000 distinct CDR3 sequences, approximately 30% of them singletons. Note on this clonotype: Antigen specificity is unknown.

The receptor comes from an elderly woman in good health. The V call is TRBV12-3 or TRBV12-4, the J call TRBJ1-2, with TRBD1 as a possible D gene (6 bases). Input material: blood. The CDR3 nucleotides read TGTGCCAGCAGCTCAACAGGGTATCACTATGGCTACACCTTC. Protein: CASSSTGYHYGYTF.